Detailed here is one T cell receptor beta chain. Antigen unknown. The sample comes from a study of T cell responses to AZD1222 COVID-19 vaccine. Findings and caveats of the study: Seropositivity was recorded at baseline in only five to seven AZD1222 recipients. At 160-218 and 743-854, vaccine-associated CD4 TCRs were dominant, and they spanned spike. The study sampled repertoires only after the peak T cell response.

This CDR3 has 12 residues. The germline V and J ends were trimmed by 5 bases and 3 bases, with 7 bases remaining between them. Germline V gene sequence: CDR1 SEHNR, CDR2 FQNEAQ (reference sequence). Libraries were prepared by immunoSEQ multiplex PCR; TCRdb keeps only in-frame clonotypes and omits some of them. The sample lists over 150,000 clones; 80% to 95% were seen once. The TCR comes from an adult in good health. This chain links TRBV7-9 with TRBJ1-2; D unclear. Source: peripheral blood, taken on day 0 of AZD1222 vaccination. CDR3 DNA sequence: TGTGCCAGCAGCCCCATGGACTATGGCTACACCTTC. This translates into CASSPMDYGYTF.